This TCR beta chain originates from a study of T cells in Graves' hyperthyroidism and ophthalmopathy. CDR3 length: 17 residues. V lost 1 base, J lost 5 bases, and 11 bases stayed unmatched. The germline V gene encodes CDR1 SGHNT and CDR2 YENEEA. Uncontrolled infection, other autoimmune disease, pregnancy or lactation disqualified patients from enrolment. Diagnoses were made from clinical symptoms, serum measures (thyroxine and TRAb), thyroid ultrasound and orbital computed tomography. There were TCR beta CDR3 regions amplified from RNA transcripts. During a first-round RT-PCR of the TCR CDR3, the HTBI primer set was used. TCRdb redid the calling of the multiplex PCR reads with MiXCR, one entry per CDR3 protein. The sample holds about 690,000 distinct CDR3 sequences, roughly 17% seen once. This clonotype came up a few times.

The source material was blood. J is TRBJ2-1 and V is TRBV11-3; 7 nucleotides line up with TRBD2. This TCR derives from a man in his fifties with Graves' hyperthyroidism. The CDR3 region has the DNA TGTGCCAGCAGCTTAGCCACACTAGCGCGAGCCAACAATGAGCAGTTCTTC. Protein: CASSLATLARANNEQFF.